A single sample is the source of the 32 T cell receptor beta chains below, sequenced in a study of memory CD4+ T cells and cytomegalovirus serostatus. The sort gate was single viable CD3+CD4+CD8-CD45RO+ cells for memory CD4+ T cells. Repertoires were generated with immunoSEQ multiplex PCR, while TCRdb's copy carries only in-frame clones and drops some. This sample has tens of thousands of clones; more than 70% occur once, and the top ten carry about 1%. Material for sequencing was memory CD4+ T cells from blood. The receptors stem from an adult in good health and CMV-seronegative.

Regarding this clone: This same CDR3 is encoded by further DNA sequences in the sample. This chain links TRBV28 with TRBJ1-2; D remains ambiguous. Looked up from germline, CDR1 is MDHEN and CDR2 is SYDVKM. V gave up 6 bases and J gave up 5 bases, with 7 bases separating them. This CDR3 has 11 amino acids. The CDR3 loop is CASRPEYGYTF. The CDR3 DNA follows: TGTGCCAGCAGGCCGGAATATGGCTACACCTTC.

This chain links TRBV18 with TRBJ2-2; D is unclear. Germline lookup yields CDR1 KGHSH and CDR2 LQKENI. CDR3 length: 15 amino acids. Deletions cut 2 bases from V and 4 bases from J, with 11 bases between. The CDR3: CASSPSVDLTGELFF. In DNA form, the CDR3 reads TGTGCCAGCTCACCATCAGTTGACCTCACCGGGGAGCTGTTTTTT.

V is TRBV7-9 and J is TRBJ2-5; D is unresolved. The CDR3 spans 16 residues. CDR1 and CDR2 from the germline V gene are SEHNR and FQNEAQ (reference sequence). Deletions cut 2 bases from V and 1 base from J, with 14 bases between. CDR3 sequence reads: CASSLLVEWGQETQYF. CDR3 nucleotides: TGTGCCAGCAGCTTACTGGTTGAGTGGGGCCAAGAGACCCAGTACTTC.

The genes are TRBV11-2 and TRBJ2-7; weak D call: TRBD1 (6 bases). The CDR3 spans 14 residues. Germline lookup yields CDR1 SGHAT and CDR2 FQNNGV. With 1 base removed from V and 5 bases from J, the gap between germline ends came to 12 bases. DNA of the CDR3: TGTGCCAGCAGCTTAGCGGCCAGGGGAGACGAGCAGTACTTC. Translated: CASSLAARGDEQYF.

The V and J genes are TRBV5-1 and TRBJ2-3, with D perhaps assigned TRBD1 or TRBD2 (5 bases each). Between the trimmed V and J ends, which lost 2 bases and 6 bases, there was a span of 16 bases. Germline lookup yields CDR1 SGHRS and CDR2 YFSETQ. There are 15 residues in the CDR3. The CDR3: CASSFPRDRFDTQYF. The DNA for the CDR3 is TGCGCCAGCAGCTTTCCCAGGGACCGTTTCGATACGCAGTATTTT.

This sequence joins TRBV2 and TRBJ2-5; the D gene could be TRBD1 or TRBD2 (6 bases each). V lost 2 bases and J lost 5, with 12 bases in between. CDR1 and CDR2 from the germline V gene are SNHLY and FYNNEI. This CDR3 has 14 residues. The CDR3 spells CASSEMGGKETQYF. The CDR3 region has the DNA TGTGCCAGCAGTGAAATGGGGGGCAAGGAGACCCAGTACTTC. Based on the CDR3 plus reference TRBV2 and TRBJ2-5, the full variable domain is EPEVTQTPSHQVTQMGQEVILRCVPISNHLYFYWYRQILGQKVEFLVSFYNNEISEKSEIFDDQFSVERPDGSNFTLKIRSTKLEDSAMYFCASSEMGGKETQYFGPGTRLLVL.

This clone was seen a handful of times. The chain has TRBV10-1 and TRBJ2-3, with a tentative D call TRBD1 (6 bases). This CDR3 spans 12 amino acids. The germline V gene encodes CDR1 WNHNN and CDR2 SYGVQD (reference sequence). Trimming left V 7 bases short and J 2 bases short, with 7 bases between. The CDR3 loop is CASTGDTDTQYF. The DNA of the CDR3 is TGCGCCAGCACAGGGGACACAGATACGCAGTATTTT.

This chain's CDR3 is CASSVSRDSYNSPLHF. DNA of the CDR3: TGTGCCAGCAGCGTTAGCCGGGACAGTTATAATTCACCCCTCCACTTT. The chain has TRBV9 and TRBJ1-6; 7 bases line up with TRBD1. Trimming took 2 bases from V and 4 from J; bases not matched to a gene: 6. The CDR3 is made up of 16 amino acids. CDR1 and CDR2 (germline): SGDLS, YYNGEE. Full variable domain (remainder filled in from reference TRBV9 and TRBJ1-6): DSGVTQTPKHLITATGQRVTLRCSPRSGDLSVYWYQQSLDQGLQFLIQYYNGEERAKGNILERFSAQQFPDLHSELNLSSLELGDSALYFCASSVSRDSYNSPLHFGNGTRLTVT.

The chain combines TRBV27 with TRBJ2-5; 7 nucleotides agree with TRBD1. The CDR3 spans 13 residues. Germline CDR1 and CDR2: MNHEY and SMNVEV (reference sequence). V dropped 6 bases and J dropped 9; count of bases not matched to a gene: 10. CDR3 region: CASRASDRVPQYF. The CDR3 DNA follows: TGTGCCAGCAGGGCCTCCGACAGGGTCCCCCAGTACTTC.

The chain recombines TRBV27 with TRBJ2-7, with 10 positions matching TRBD2. The CDR3 covers 17 residues. Germline-derived CDR1 and CDR2 are MNHEY and SMNVEV (reference sequence). The V segment lost 5 bases and the J segment 3 bases; nucleotides outside the gene matches: 13. The CDR3 sequence: CASSPTAASGGNYEQYF. The CDR3 DNA is TGTGCCAGCAGTCCAACGGCGGCTAGCGGGGGCAACTACGAGCAGTACTTC.

The chain joins TRBV19 to TRBJ1-4; D not resolved. The V gene lost 1 base and the J gene lost 4 bases, with 13 bases spanning the gap. The CDR3 runs 16 residues. Per the germline V gene, CDR1 is LNHDA and CDR2 is SQIVND (reference sequence). CDR3 region: CASSIGLPGLNEKLFF. The DNA of the CDR3 is TGTGCCAGTAGTATAGGTCTTCCAGGCCTTAATGAAAAACTGTTTTTT.

This clone was counted a few times. This sequence joins TRBV11-2 and TRBJ1-1; 7 bases line up with TRBD1. Germline CDR1 is SGHAT and CDR2 is FQNNGV. This CDR3 region has 16 residues. The junction had 12 bases not matched to a gene; V was cut back by 0 bases and J by 8 bases. The CDR3 spells CASSLDSLPDRPEAFF. In DNA, the CDR3 is TGTGCCAGCAGCTTAGATTCACTTCCGGACAGGCCCGAAGCTTTCTTT.

The V call is TRBV9, the J call TRBJ2-7; TRBD2 matches 8 bases. CDR3 length: 17 residues. Germline CDR1 SGDLS, CDR2 YYNGEE. Trimming at V came to 4 bases and at J to 7 bases, leaving 19 bases not matched to a gene. CDR3 coding DNA: TGTGCCAGCAGCCCACACGAAGCACCGGGGGGGGTGGGAGAGCAGTACTTC. Amino acid sequence: CASSPHEAPGGVGEQYF.

The chain joins TRBV27 to TRBJ2-5; D gene unclear. V shed 2 bases and J shed 3 bases, with 1 base lying between them. Germline V gene sequence: CDR1 MNHEY, CDR2 SMNVEV (reference sequence). This CDR3 has 11 residues. CDR3 coding DNA: TGTGCCAGCAGTTTAAAAGAGACCCAGTACTTC. Protein product: CASSLKETQYF.

The genes are TRBV5-5 and TRBJ1-1; TRBD1 matches 8 bases. The germline CDR1 and CDR2 sequences are SGHKS and YYEKEE (reference sequence). The CDR3 extends over 15 amino acids. The J segment lost 1 base and the V segment lost 0 bases, leaving 2 bases of the junction unmatched. CDR3 residues: CASSLGGTGNTEAFF. CDR3 nucleotides: TGTGCCAGCAGCTTGGGGGGGACAGGGAACACTGAAGCTTTCTTT.

The chain has TRBV5-1 and TRBJ2-5; D not certain. The CDR3 is 15 amino acids. CDR1 and CDR2 (germline): SGHRS, YFSETQ. The ends were cut back, 4 bases at V and 1 base at J, with 14 bases in the middle. The CDR3 bases are TGCGCCAGCAGCCAAGGACCGGGTGGCCAAGAGACCCAGTACTTC. It is translated as CASSQGPGGQETQYF.

This chain connects TRBV5-1 to TRBJ1-2, with D tentatively TRBD1 (5 bases). Per the germline V gene, CDR1 is SGHRS and CDR2 is YFSETQ. The CDR3 totals 13 residues. Trimming removed 7 bases from V and 7 bases from J, with 17 bases in between. CDR3 DNA sequence: TGCGCCAGCTCCACGGAGACAGCTAGTGGCTACACCTTC. Protein sequence: CASSTETASGYTF.

This sequence joins TRBV7-9 and TRBJ2-5; no clear D gene. CDR3 length: 14 residues. V lost 1 base, J lost 3 bases, and 9 bases lay in between. CDR1 is SEHNR, CDR2 FQNEAQ, per germline (reference sequence). The CDR3 DNA is TGTGCCAGCAGCTTAGTGGTCAGTAAAGAGACCCAGTACTTC. Its protein product is CASSLVVSKETQYF.

This clone appeared a single time. V usage is TRBV10-1 and J usage is TRBJ1-4, with D possibly matching TRBD1 (5 bases). Between the trimmed V and J ends, which lost 11 bases and 6 bases, there was a span of 19 bases. The CDR3 covers 14 residues. CDR1 and CDR2 from the germline V gene are WNHNN and SYGVQD (reference sequence). The CDR3 DNA reads TGCGCCGGGTGGTGGGGACTGAGATATGAAAAACTGTTTTTT. Residues: CAGWWGLRYEKLFF.

The V gene is TRBV30, the J gene TRBJ2-7; tentatively, D is TRBD1 (5 bases). This CDR3 is 12 amino acids long. CDR1 GTSNPN and CDR2 SVGIG come from the germline V gene (reference sequence). V was clipped by 1 base and J by 6 bases, with 10 bases between them. The CDR3 spells CAWSGGRGEQYF. The CDR3 DNA reads TGTGCCTGGAGTGGAGGTAGGGGCGAGCAGTACTTC.

The rearrangement uses TRBV12-5 and TRBJ1-1; possibly TRBD1 for D (5 bases). With 6 bases removed from V and 3 bases from J, the gap between germline ends came to 14 bases. Germline V gives CDR1 LGHNT, CDR2 FRNRAP. This CDR3 region has 14 residues. CDR3 amino acids: CASGPDRDYTEAFF. CDR3 DNA: TGTGCTAGTGGCCCAGACAGAGACTACACTGAAGCTTTCTTT.

This chain joins TRBV7-2 and TRBJ1-2, with D possibly TRBD1 on 6 matching bases. CDR1 is SGHTA, CDR2 FQGNSA, per germline. This CDR3 region has 13 residues. Deletions cut 3 bases from V and 8 bases from J, with 13 bases between. CDR3 in amino acids: CASSFGGGWGYTF. As DNA, the CDR3 is TGTGCCAGCAGCTTCGGCGGGGGCTGGGGCTACACCTTC.

This chain joins TRBV6-1 and TRBJ1-6; 10 nucleotides agree with TRBD1. The CDR3 is 17 residues long. Germline loops: CDR1 MNHNS, CDR2 SASEGT. The junction had 8 bases not matched to a gene; V was cut back by 3 bases and J by 6 bases. The CDR3 is CASSDYRRDRGNSPLHF. The CDR3 DNA follows: TGTGCCAGCAGTGACTACCGCCGGGACAGGGGTAATTCACCCCTCCACTTT.

The CDR3 loop reads CASSDFDEQFF. CDR3 nucleotide sequence: TGTGCCAGCAGCGACTTCGATGAGCAGTTCTTC. The chain links TRBV27 to TRBJ2-1; D is ambiguous. Germline V lookup: CDR1 MNHEY, CDR2 SMNVEV (reference sequence). With 6 bases removed from V and 8 bases from J, the gap between germline ends came to 8 bases. The length of the CDR3 is 11 residues.

The chain uses TRBV30 and TRBJ2-1; 15 nucleotides match TRBD2. The length of the CDR3 is 16 residues. V was clipped by 5 bases and J by 4 bases; unmatched bases: 6. Per germline, CDR1 GTSNPN and CDR2 SVGIG (reference sequence). In DNA form, the CDR3 reads TGTGCCTGGGGACTAGCGGGGGGGCGGACTTACAATGAGCAGTTCTTC. This gives the protein CAWGLAGGRTYNEQFF.

This clone occurred once. V is TRBV15 and J is TRBJ2-3, with 9 bases identical to TRBD2. The ends lost 8 bases at V and 4 bases at J; junction bases unmatched: 16. Germline V CDR1 and CDR2: LNHNV, YYDKDF (reference sequence). CDR3 length equals 17 residues. Here the CDR3 DNA reads TGTGCCACCGCTGGAAAGCTAGCGGGATCCCGCGCAGATACGCAGTATTTT. The encoded protein is CATAGKLAGSRADTQYF.

This clone was seen only once. The genes are TRBV5-8 and TRBJ1-5; 8 nucleotides agree with TRBD1. Germline CDR1 is SGHTS and CDR2 is YDEGEE. The CDR3 is 16 residues long. Trimming cost V 4 bases and J 2 bases; bases outside gene matches: 8. The CDR3 loop is CASSHGPGQGNQPQHF. The CDR3, as DNA: TGTGCCAGCAGCCACGGACCGGGACAGGGCAATCAGCCCCAGCATTTT.

The gene calls are TRBV7-2 and TRBJ2-4; D remains unclear. The CDR3 has 14 residues. Per germline, CDR1 SGHTA and CDR2 FQGNSA. Between the trimmed V and J ends, which lost 1 base and 6 bases, there was a span of 10 bases. The CDR3 sequence is CASSLVGVGNIQYF. DNA for the CDR3: TGTGCCAGCAGCTTAGTGGGTGTAGGAAACATTCAGTACTTC.

V is TRBV5-1 and J is TRBJ1-2; no clear D gene. Trimming pared 5 bases from V and 5 bases from J, leaving 10 bases between. The CDR3 totals 12 residues. Per the germline V gene, CDR1 is SGHRS and CDR2 is YFSETQ. CDR3 DNA: TGCGCCAGCAGACAACCCGAATATGGCTACACCTTC. This codes for CASRQPEYGYTF.

This clone showed up just a few times. This chain links TRBV5-1 with TRBJ2-1, with 14 bases aligning to TRBD2. This CDR3 spans 19 amino acids. The junction had 14 bases not matched to a gene; V was cut back by 4 bases and J by 5 bases. Germline V gene lookup returns CDR1 SGHRS and CDR2 YFSETQ. In DNA, the CDR3 is TGCGCCAGCAGCCCACGAACCAACCCGGGACTAGCGGGAGACAATGAGCAGTTCTTC. It codes for CASSPRTNPGLAGDNEQFF.

The genes are TRBV28 and TRBJ1-4; a possible D gene is TRBD1 (6 bases). CDR1 and CDR2 from the germline V gene are MDHEN and SYDVKM. The CDR3 consists of 14 residues. The V end lost 4 bases, the J end lost 4 bases, and 10 bases lay between the germline ends. CDR3 in amino acids: CASSSGVVNEKLFF. The CDR3 coding sequence is TGTGCCAGCAGTTCAGGGGTGGTTAATGAAAAACTGTTTTTT.

A word on this clone: A junction end diverges from the germline sequence, so it may reflect a read error. V usage is TRBV10-3 and J usage is TRBJ2-7; 7 bases are shared with TRBD1. Germline V lookup: CDR1 ENHRY, CDR2 SYGVKD. This CDR3 has 15 residues. CDR3: CAISEFGQAGNEQYF. The CDR3 DNA sequence: TGCGCCATCAGTGAGTTTGGACAGGCCGGGAACGAGCAGTACTTC.